The 8 T cell receptor beta chains in this list originate from one sample, sequenced in a study of blood T cells in healthy people across ages (dated by TCRdb to between 2014 and 2017). Library prep was done by 5' RACE. TCRdb names Illumina HiSeq 2500 as the instrument used. The second PCR ran for roughly 7 to 12 cycles and used a J-beta primer mix along with a sample-barcoded 5' primer. TCRdb handled the public reads itself, with Q25 trimming in fastp and clone calling in MiXCR, and kept productive beta chains. Records with the same CDR3 protein are collapsed into one entry carrying the most frequent genes and DNA. Here the sample has about 730,000 distinct CDR3 sequences; approximately 39% occur a single time. The ten most abundant clones make up 20% to 25% of the sample. Sequenced sample: blood. These receptors were collected from a woman in her fifties or sixties in good health.

This clonotype was detected a few times. The chain couples TRBV20-1 to TRBJ1-2, with 8 bases aligning to TRBD1. Per germline, CDR1 DFQATT and CDR2 SNEGSKA (reference sequence). This CDR3 is 14 amino acids long. V shed 2 bases, J shed 4 bases, and the junction held 6 bases outside the gene matches. The CDR3 loop is CSARMTGEVYGYTF. The CDR3 DNA reads as TGCAGTGCTAGAATGACAGGGGAGGTCTATGGCTACACCTTC.

The V call is TRBV7-9, the J call TRBJ1-4; D uncertain. Germline V lookup: CDR1 SEHNR, CDR2 FQNEAQ (reference sequence). V was clipped by 6 bases and J by 16 bases, with 18 bases between them. The CDR3 runs 12 residues. The CDR3 nucleotides read TGTGCCAGCAGACCCGACGGCCCCCGATGGTTTTTT. Protein product: CASRPDGPRWFF.

The table lists this clonotype with many counts. DNA of the CDR3: TGTGCCAGCAGCCAAGACAGGGGAATGCACGAGCAGTACTTC. It is translated as CASSQDRGMHEQYF. V is TRBV7-2 and J is TRBJ2-7, with 8 bases lining up with TRBD1. The CDR3 runs to 14 residues. Germline CDR1 reads SGHTA; CDR2 reads FQGNSA. V lost 5 bases to trimming and J lost 5 bases; unmatched junction nucleotides: 8.

This chain uses TRBV6-6 with TRBJ1-1; D not certain. Germline lookup yields CDR1 MNHNY and CDR2 SVGAGI (reference sequence). The CDR3 loop spans 11 amino acids. Trimming removed 5 bases at V and 6 bases at J, with 7 bases between. The CDR3 loop reads CASSALSEAFF. The CDR3 DNA sequence: TGTGCCAGCAGTGCCCTTTCTGAAGCTTTCTTT.

The rearrangement joins TRBV27 to TRBJ2-2, with D hard to call. V lost 8 bases, J lost 1 base, and 11 bases lay in between. The CDR3 is made up of 14 amino acids. Germline CDR1 MNHEY, CDR2 SMNVEV (reference sequence). The CDR3 spells CASQPLGNTGELFF. The CDR3, as DNA: TGTGCCAGCCAACCCCTAGGGAACACCGGGGAGCTGTTTTTT.

Concerning this clonotype: An end of the junction differs from the germline gene, which may be a read error. The chain carries TRBV2 and TRBJ2-1, with unresolved D. CDR3 length: 14 amino acids. In germline, CDR1 is SNHLY, CDR2 FYNNEI. Here the CDR3 DNA reads TGTGCCAGCACTGAAAGGGTCTCCTACAATGAGCAGTTCTTC. This gives the protein CASTERVSYNEQFF.

This clonotype has just a few counts. V and J are TRBV29-1 and TRBJ2-5; D gene uncertain. CDR1 is SQVTM and CDR2 is ANQGSEA in the germline V gene. The CDR3 sequence is 14 residues long. The germline V and J ends were trimmed by 4 bases and 3 bases, with 15 bases remaining between them. The DNA of the CDR3 is TGCAGCGTTGGGGCAGCACGAAGAGAAGAGACCCAGTACTTC. As protein: CSVGAARREETQYF.

CDR3 sequence reads: CASSLVANGRVYNEQFF. The CDR3, as DNA: TGTGCCAGCAGCTTGGTGGCTAACGGGAGGGTCTACAATGAGCAGTTCTTC. The chain uses TRBV5-5 and TRBJ2-1; TRBD2 matches 8 bases. V shed 0 bases and J 3 bases; nucleotides not matched to a gene: 8. Germline assignment: CDR1 SGHKS and CDR2 YYEKEE (reference sequence). This CDR3 contains 17 residues.